Below are 2 T cell receptor beta chains sequenced from a single sample in a study of shared clonotypes between healthy human individuals. Naive CD8 cells comprised CD45RO-negative, CCR7-positively selected cells, excluding terminally differentiated effector memory CD45RA+ cells. Measured with immunoSEQ multiplex PCR; TCRdb has only the in-frame clones, and not every one. The sample lists around 1.9 million clones, about 92% seen once, with 1.7% in the top ten. The sequencing input was naive CD8+ T cells from PBMCs. Receptors originate from a man aged 18 to 29 in good health. Some clones in this sample may be carry-over from other donors' samples.

The chain joins TRBV9 to TRBJ1-2; the D gene is possibly TRBD1 (6 bases). The CDR3 loop spans 15 amino acids. V was trimmed by 0 bases and J by 1 base, leaving 10 bases between them. Germline CDR1 reads SGDLS; CDR2 reads YYNGEE. The CDR3 DNA reads as TGTGCCAGCAGCGTAGGGACAGATCTTAACTATGGCTACACCTTC. This sequence encodes CASSVGTDLNYGYTF.

V gene TRBV2 combines with J gene TRBJ2-1, with 7 bases lining up with TRBD2. Germline loops: CDR1 SNHLY, CDR2 FYNNEI. This CDR3 contains 14 residues. V lost 11 bases to trimming and J lost 9 bases; unmatched junction nucleotides: 16. DNA of the CDR3: TGTGCCGCAAAGCTGAGAAACCCGGGAGGTGAGCAGTTCTTC. Protein: CAAKLRNPGGEQFF.